This TCR beta chain came from a study of graft-versus-host responses after intestinal transplantation. Study summary: Each recipient received anti-thymocyte globulin induction, then tacrolimus and steroids for three to four years. The study, taken as a whole, reports: Among recipient marrow samples, GvH clones were found; some appeared first in ileum or blood. Early declines in HvG clones that occurred post-transplant were associated with peak circulating GvH clone levels.

The CDR3 runs to 15 residues. The germline V gene encodes CDR1 MDHEN and CDR2 SYDVKM. With 6 bases clipped from V and 2 bases from J, the junction kept 3 bases outside the gene matches. Produced via immunoSEQ multiplex PCR; TCRdb's table is partial and in-frame only. The table lists under 95,000 clones, roughly 85% of them singletons. Details on this clone: Antigen unknown.

The chain carries TRBV28 and TRBJ1-6; TRBD1 agrees at 8 bases. This clonotype was obtained from a human donor who received an intestinal transplant. The sequencing here drew on unstimulated CD4+ T cells sorted from spleen or lymph node cells, taken before intestinal transplant. Here the CDR3 DNA reads TGTGCCAGCAGCCGGACAGGGCCCTATAATTCACCCCTCCACTTT. It translates to CASSRTGPYNSPLHF.